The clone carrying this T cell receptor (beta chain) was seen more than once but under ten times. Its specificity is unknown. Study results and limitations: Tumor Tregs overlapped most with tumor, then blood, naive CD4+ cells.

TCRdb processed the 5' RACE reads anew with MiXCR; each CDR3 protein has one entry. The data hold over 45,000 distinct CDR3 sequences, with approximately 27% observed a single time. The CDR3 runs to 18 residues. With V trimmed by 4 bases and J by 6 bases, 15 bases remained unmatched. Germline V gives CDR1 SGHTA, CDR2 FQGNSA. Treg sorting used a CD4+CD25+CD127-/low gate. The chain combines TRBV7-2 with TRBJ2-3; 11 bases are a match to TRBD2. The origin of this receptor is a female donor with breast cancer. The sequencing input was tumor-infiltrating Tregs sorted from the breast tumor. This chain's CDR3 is CASSSPSAVTSGSDTQYF. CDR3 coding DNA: TGTGCCAGCAGCTCGCCGTCGGCGGTCACTAGCGGGAGTGATACGCAGTATTTT.